This T cell receptor (beta chain) was recorded in a study of CD8 T cells in ankylosing spondylitis. Study results and caveats: Some of these motif variants have turned up before, in reports on reactive arthritis synovial fluid and blood. Clones linked to disease, bearing a CD8+ phenotype, were relatively rare in peripheral blood. Matched synovial fluid from ankylosing spondylitis patients was reported to be enriched for disease-linked clones. Ankylosing spondylitis blood appeared to carry a characteristic TCR beta motif of roughly 8 highly homologous variants.

Each TCR beta library was made by quantitative 5'-RACE that incorporated molecular barcodes. TCRdb fed the 5' RACE reads into MiXCR, producing one record per CDR3 protein. This sample has approximately 500,000 distinct CDR3 sequences, with about 13% found just once. This CDR3 has 15 residues. Germline CDR1 reads SEHNR; CDR2 reads FQNEAQ (reference sequence). J was trimmed by 4 bases and V by 1 base; bases with no gene match: 4. This clonotype appeared many times. Its antigen is undetermined. V gene TRBV7-9 combines with J gene TRBJ2-3; 8 bases agree with TRBD2. The TCR originated in a male donor with ankylosing spondylitis. Sequenced material: blood, either unsorted or a sorted T cell fraction (not recorded which). The CDR3 bases are TGTGCCAGCAGCTTAGGAGCGGGAGCGGCAGATACGCAGTATTTT. Amino acid sequence: CASSLGAGAADTQYF.